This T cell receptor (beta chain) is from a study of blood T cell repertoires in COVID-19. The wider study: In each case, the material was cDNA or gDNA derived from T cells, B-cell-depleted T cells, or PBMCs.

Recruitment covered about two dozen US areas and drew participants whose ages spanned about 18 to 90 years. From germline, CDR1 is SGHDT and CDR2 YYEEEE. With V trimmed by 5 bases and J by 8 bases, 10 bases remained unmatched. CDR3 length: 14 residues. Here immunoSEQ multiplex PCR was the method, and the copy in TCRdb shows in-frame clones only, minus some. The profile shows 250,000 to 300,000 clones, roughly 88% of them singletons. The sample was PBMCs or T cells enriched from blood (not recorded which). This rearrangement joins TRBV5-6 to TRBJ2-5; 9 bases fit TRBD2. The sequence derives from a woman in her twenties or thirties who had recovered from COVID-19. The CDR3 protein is CASRAGGSERTQYF. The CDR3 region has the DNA TGTGCCAGCAGAGCGGGGGGTTCTGAAAGAACCCAGTACTTC.